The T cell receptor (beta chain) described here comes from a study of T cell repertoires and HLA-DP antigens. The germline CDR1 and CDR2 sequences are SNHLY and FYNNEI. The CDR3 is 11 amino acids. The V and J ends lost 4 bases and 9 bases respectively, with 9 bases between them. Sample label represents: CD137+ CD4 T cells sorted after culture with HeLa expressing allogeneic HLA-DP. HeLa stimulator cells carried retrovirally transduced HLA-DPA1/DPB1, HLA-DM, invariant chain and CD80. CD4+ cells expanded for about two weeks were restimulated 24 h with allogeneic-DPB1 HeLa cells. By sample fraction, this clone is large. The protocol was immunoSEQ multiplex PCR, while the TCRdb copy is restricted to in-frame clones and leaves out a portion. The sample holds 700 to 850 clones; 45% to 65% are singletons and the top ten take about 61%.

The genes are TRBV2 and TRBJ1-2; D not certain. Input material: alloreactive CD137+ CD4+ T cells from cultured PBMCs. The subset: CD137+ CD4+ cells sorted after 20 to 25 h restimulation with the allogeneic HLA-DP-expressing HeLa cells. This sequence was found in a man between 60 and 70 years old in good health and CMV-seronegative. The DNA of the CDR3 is TGTGCCAGCAGTGTGTCTTTTCGCTACACCTTC. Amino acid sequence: CASSVSFRYTF.